The source of this TCR beta chain is a study of blood T cell repertoires in COVID-19. Study details: The United States, Italy and Spain provided the acute and convalescent COVID-19 samples. Sources were T cells, B-cell-depleted T cells, or PBMCs; the material itself was cDNA or gDNA.

A Seattle source enrolled patients during active infection and followed them longitudinally. Only in-frame clones appear in the TCRdb table, and some are missing; sequencing was by immunoSEQ multiplex PCR. The data show about 270,000 clones, 91% seen once. The source is a person between 18 and 30 years old with COVID-19, enrolled during active disease. Sequenced material: peripheral blood.

The CDR3 sequence: CAISVWSSGRESSYNEQFF. CDR3 bases: TGTGCCATCAGTGTCTGGTCTAGCGGGCGTGAGAGCTCCTACAATGAGCAGTTCTTC. The rearrangement joins TRBV10-3 to TRBJ2-1; TRBD2 matches at 8 bases. V trimming: 4 bases; J trimming: 0 bases; junction bases outside the gene matches: 14. This CDR3 has 19 amino acids. Germline lookup yields CDR1 ENHRY and CDR2 SYGVKD.